This T cell receptor (beta chain) was identified in a study of cytomegalovirus exposure and HLA in healthy donors. Concerning this clone: Its antigen is as yet unknown.

J gave up 7 bases and V 6 bases, and 5 bases lay outside the gene matches. This CDR3 has 13 residues. CDR1 and CDR2 (germline): MNHEY, SMNVEV (reference sequence). Notes on the study in general: Three of the chains that were CMV-associated were confirmed in vitro to be specific for CMV antigens. The study listed roughly 160 cytomegalovirus-associated TCR beta chains.

Donors likely had unrecorded immune exposures despite being nominally healthy when sampled. The PCR contained 60 Vbeta and 13 Jbeta primers. Repertoires were generated with immunoSEQ multiplex PCR, while TCRdb's copy carries only in-frame clones and drops some. This table has 59,000 or so clones, around 86% appearing once. Sequencing input: PBMCs. The rearrangement uses TRBV27 and TRBJ2-1; TRBD2 agrees at 8 bases. This receptor was obtained from a female donor in good health and CMV-seronegative. CDR3 sequence: CASRLAGRNEQFF. For the CDR3, the DNA is TGTGCCAGCAGGCTAGCGGGCCGTAATGAGCAGTTCTTC.